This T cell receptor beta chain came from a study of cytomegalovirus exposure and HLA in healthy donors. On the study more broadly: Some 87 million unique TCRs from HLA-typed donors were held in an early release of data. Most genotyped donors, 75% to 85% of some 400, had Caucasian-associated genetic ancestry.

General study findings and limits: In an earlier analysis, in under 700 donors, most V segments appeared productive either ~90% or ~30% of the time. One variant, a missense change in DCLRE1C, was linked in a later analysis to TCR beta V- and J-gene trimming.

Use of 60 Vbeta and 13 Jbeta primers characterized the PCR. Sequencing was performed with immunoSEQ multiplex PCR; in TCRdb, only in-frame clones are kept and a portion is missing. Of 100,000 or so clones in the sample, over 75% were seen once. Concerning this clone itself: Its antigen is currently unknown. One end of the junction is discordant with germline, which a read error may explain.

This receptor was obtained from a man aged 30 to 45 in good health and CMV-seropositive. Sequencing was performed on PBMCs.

Here the CDR3 DNA reads TGTGCTAGCAGCCCCGGTGGGGCCCACACAGATACGCAGTATTTT. Protein sequence: CASSPGGAHTDTQYF. The gene calls are TRBV7-7 and TRBJ2-3, with D tentatively TRBD1 (5 bases). Germline CDR1 reads SSHAT; CDR2 reads FNYEAQ (reference sequence). The CDR3 consists of 15 residues. Combining the CDR3 with reference TRBV7-7 and TRBJ2-3 gives the whole variable domain GAGVSQSPRYKVTKRGQDVTLRCDPISSHATLYWYQQALGQGPEFLTYFNYEAQPDKSGLPSDRFSAERPEGSISTLTIQRTEQRDSAMYRCASSPGGAHTDTQYFGPGTRLTVL.